The 22 T cell receptor beta chains given below trace back to one sample, sequenced in a study of response to subunit inactivated influenza vaccine. TCRdb recomputed calls from the RT-PCR reads with MiXCR, one row per CDR3 protein. The sample includes 860,000 or so distinct CDR3 sequences, around 20% of them seen just once. Sequenced material: PBMCs from blood, taken around 5 days after vaccination. The origin of the receptors is a man aged 50 to 60 who received an inactivated influenza vaccine.

This chain links TRBV2 with TRBJ2-1; the match to TRBD1 covers 9 bases. The V gene end was trimmed by 7 bases and the J gene end by 7 bases; junction bases not matched to a gene: 8. Germline V lookup: CDR1 SNHLY, CDR2 FYNNEI. This CDR3 is built from 14 residues. The chain's CDR3 is CASMKGQGTNEQFF. The CDR3 bases are TGTGCCAGCATGAAGGGACAGGGAACGAATGAGCAGTTCTTC.

Only a few counts were recorded for this clonotype. V is TRBV20-1 and J is TRBJ2-7, with D perhaps matching TRBD1 or TRBD2 (5 bases each). The CDR3 is made up of 12 amino acids. Germline V gene sequence: CDR1 DFQATT, CDR2 SNEGSKA (reference sequence). CDR3 region: CTPRRDGYEQYF. CDR3 nucleotides: TGCACCCCGCGAAGGGACGGTTACGAGCAGTACTTC.

This clonotype appeared many times. This chain links TRBV10-3 with TRBJ2-2, with D perhaps matching TRBD2 (6 bases). The V and J ends lost 0 bases and 0 bases respectively, with 8 bases between them. The CDR3 has 16 amino acids. Germline CDR1 is ENHRY and CDR2 is SYGVKD. The CDR3 bases are TGTGCCATCAGTGAGTCAACTAGCTCGAACACCGGGGAGCTGTTTTTT. Protein: CAISESTSSNTGELFF.

The chain has TRBV20-1 and TRBJ2-1, with 8 nucleotides matching TRBD2. V trimming: 0 bases; J trimming: 0 bases; junction bases outside the gene matches: 10. This CDR3 is 18 amino acids long. The germline CDR1 and CDR2 sequences are DFQATT and SNEGSKA (reference sequence). The CDR3 DNA reads TGCAGTGCTAGAGATCGTACTAGCGGTCAGAGCTCCTACAATGAGCAGTTCTTC. Amino acid sequence: CSARDRTSGQSSYNEQFF.

This clonotype has ten or more counts. J is TRBJ2-2 and V is TRBV12-3 or TRBV12-4; D is undetermined. Trimming removed 3 bases from V and 3 bases from J, with 8 bases in between. CDR3 length: 14 residues. The CDR3 region has the DNA TGTGCCAGCAGTTTGACTGGTGACACCGGGGAGCTGTTTTTT. Protein: CASSLTGDTGELFF.

This clonotype appeared many times. V and J are TRBV27 and TRBJ2-3; D might be TRBD2 (6 bases). The V end lost 6 bases, the J end lost 2 bases, and 12 bases lay between the germline ends. Germline values: CDR1 MNHEY, CDR2 SMNVEV (reference sequence). The length of the CDR3 is 14 residues. The CDR3 loop is CASRWGTHTDTQYF. The DNA of the CDR3 is TGTGCCAGCAGATGGGGGACTCACACAGATACGCAGTATTTT.

This clonotype was counted at least ten times. The rearrangement uses TRBV10-3 and TRBJ2-7, with 8 positions matching TRBD1. There are 16 residues in the CDR3. Germline V CDR1 and CDR2: ENHRY, SYGVKD. The V segment lost 2 bases and the J segment 5 bases; nucleotides outside the gene matches: 11. The CDR3 loop is CAISEDPGTGHNEQYF. Here the CDR3 DNA reads TGTGCCATCAGTGAGGACCCCGGGACAGGCCACAACGAGCAGTACTTC.

This clonotype has just one count. The junction does not match germline at one end; this may be a read error. The gene calls are TRBV11-2 and TRBJ2-5; no reliable D call. The CDR3 has 17 residues. Germline values: CDR1 SGHAT, CDR2 FQNNGV. This CDR3 reads CASSIDPAPGEQETQYF. In DNA, the CDR3 is TGTGCCAGCAGCATAGATCCGGCACCTGGGGAACAAGAGACCCAGTACTTC.

This clonotype has just a few counts. The rearrangement links TRBV18 to TRBJ2-1; D uncertain. This CDR3 region has 13 residues. Germline assignment: CDR1 KGHSH and CDR2 LQKENI. V was clipped by 3 bases and J by 6 bases, with 9 bases between them. The CDR3 bases are TGTGCCAGCTCACCGGGGTACAGCAATGAGCAGTTCTTC. Translated, it gives CASSPGYSNEQFF. The complete variable domain, with remaining parts taken from reference TRBV18 and TRBJ2-1, reads NAGVMQNPRHLVRRRGQEARLRCSPMKGHSHVYWYRQLPEEGLKFMVYLQKENIIDESGMPKERFSAEFPKEGPSILRIQQVVRGDSAAYFCASSPGYSNEQFFGPGTRLTVL.

The V gene is TRBV20-1, the J gene TRBJ1-1; D gene unclear. This CDR3 is 14 amino acids long. The ends were cut back, 3 bases at V and 6 bases at J, with 17 bases in the middle. The germline V gene encodes CDR1 DFQATT and CDR2 SNEGSKA (reference sequence). The CDR3 DNA reads TGCAGTGCTAGGAACTTTGAAGGGCGCTCTGAAGCTTTCTTT. Amino acid sequence: CSARNFEGRSEAFF.

The chain recombines TRBV12-3 or TRBV12-4 with TRBJ2-7, with D unresolved. Trimming took 4 bases from V and 6 from J, leaving 13 bases between them. The CDR3 runs 13 residues. The CDR3 loop reads CASSSVIASEQYF. DNA of the CDR3: TGTGCCAGCAGTTCGGTAATTGCGAGCGAGCAGTACTTC.

This clonotype was detected a few times. The V gene is TRBV12-3 or TRBV12-4, the J gene TRBJ1-6; D not resolved. This CDR3 comprises 15 residues. V dropped 3 bases and J dropped 11 bases, with 17 bases sitting between them. This chain's CDR3 is CASSLERRPGTPLHF. The CDR3, as DNA: TGTGCCAGCAGTTTGGAGAGGAGGCCGGGGACACCCCTCCACTTT.

The chain carries TRBV20-1 and TRBJ1-5, with a weak D call TRBD1 (6 bases). The ends were cut back, 4 bases at V and 4 bases at J, with 17 bases in the middle. Germline CDR1 reads DFQATT; CDR2 reads SNEGSKA (reference sequence). CDR3 length: 15 residues. The CDR3 region has the DNA TGCAGTGCTATATGGTCCGGGACAAGAAATCAGCCCCAGCATTTT. Protein sequence: CSAIWSGTRNQPQHF.

This clonotype was counted ten times or more. The chain uses TRBV7-7 and TRBJ2-5; possibly TRBD1 for D (6 bases). V lost 4 bases to trimming and J lost 2 bases, with 8 bases between them. This CDR3 is 13 amino acids long. From germline, CDR1 is SSHAT and CDR2 FNYEAQ (reference sequence). The chain's CDR3 is CASSSDRQETQYF. The CDR3 nucleotides read TGTGCCAGCAGCTCGGACAGACAAGAGACCCAGTACTTC.

This clonotype occurred a few times. The CDR3 nucleotides read TGTGCCAGCAGTCGACCCTCTGGAAACACCATATATTTT. It yields the protein CASSRPSGNTIYF. The chain recombines TRBV12-3 or TRBV12-4 with TRBJ1-3; no clear D. CDR3 length: 13 residues. The ends were cut back, 5 bases at V and 0 bases at J, with 5 bases in the middle.

This chain connects TRBV20-1 to TRBJ1-1; unclear D gene. Trimming left V 2 bases short and J 0 bases short, with 10 bases between. Germline-derived CDR1 and CDR2 are DFQATT and SNEGSKA (reference sequence). The CDR3 loop spans 14 amino acids. CDR3 amino acids: CSARPGRMNTEAFF. CDR3 DNA sequence: TGCAGTGCTAGACCTGGACGGATGAACACTGAAGCTTTCTTT.

This clonotype was detected a few times. The gene calls are TRBV4-2 and TRBJ2-2; 7 bases line up with TRBD1. This CDR3 has 15 residues. V shed 0 bases and J 6 bases; nucleotides not matched to a gene: 4. Germline CDR1 is LGHNA and CDR2 is YNFKEQ. The CDR3 sequence is CASSQETGEPGELFF. CDR3 nucleotides: TGTGCCAGCAGCCAAGAAACAGGGGAGCCCGGGGAGCTGTTTTTT.

V and J are TRBV28 and TRBJ1-1, with TRBD1 matching over 10 bases. The V and J ends lost 6 bases and 3 bases, in that order; junction bases with no gene match: 10. Germline V gene lookup returns CDR1 MDHEN and CDR2 SYDVKM. This CDR3 is 16 amino acids long. The CDR3 loop is CASRSWTGGKDTEAFF. As DNA, the CDR3 is TGTGCCAGCAGGTCTTGGACAGGGGGTAAAGACACTGAAGCTTTCTTT.

J is TRBJ2-2 and V is TRBV5-1, with 8 bases that match TRBD1. The CDR3 covers 15 residues. J was trimmed by 6 bases and V by 4 bases; bases with no gene match: 8. Per germline, CDR1 SGHRS and CDR2 YFSETQ. CDR3 protein: CASSGTGGLAGELFF. CDR3 bases: TGCGCCAGCAGCGGAACAGGGGGTCTGGCCGGGGAGCTGTTTTTT.

J is TRBJ2-7 and V is TRBV20-1; D could derive from TRBD1 or TRBD2 (5 bases each). V lost 5 bases and J 1 base, leaving 12 bases between the germline ends. The germline V gene encodes CDR1 DFQATT and CDR2 SNEGSKA (reference sequence). This CDR3 has 13 amino acids. In DNA form, the CDR3 reads TGCAGTGCTGGGGGACCGAATTCCTACGAGCAGTACTTC. This codes for CSAGGPNSYEQYF.

Here the CDR3 reads CASSPSGGDNEQFF. The CDR3 DNA sequence: TGTGCCAGCAGCCCATCCGGAGGGGACAATGAGCAGTTCTTC. The rearrangement links TRBV7-2 to TRBJ2-1; tentative D call: TRBD2 (6 bases). The CDR3 totals 14 residues. Germline assignment: CDR1 SGHTA and CDR2 FQGNSA. Trimming took 5 bases from V and 5 from J, leaving 13 bases between them.

J is TRBJ2-5 and V is TRBV7-3; weak D call: TRBD2 (7 bases). The V end lost 2 bases, the J end lost 13 bases, and 17 bases lay between the germline ends. Germline loops: CDR1 SGHTA, CDR2 FQGTGA. This CDR3 is built from 13 residues. CDR3 bases: TGTGCCAGCAGCTTAGGCGGGAGAGGGGGAGTGTACTTC. As protein: CASSLGGRGGVYF.